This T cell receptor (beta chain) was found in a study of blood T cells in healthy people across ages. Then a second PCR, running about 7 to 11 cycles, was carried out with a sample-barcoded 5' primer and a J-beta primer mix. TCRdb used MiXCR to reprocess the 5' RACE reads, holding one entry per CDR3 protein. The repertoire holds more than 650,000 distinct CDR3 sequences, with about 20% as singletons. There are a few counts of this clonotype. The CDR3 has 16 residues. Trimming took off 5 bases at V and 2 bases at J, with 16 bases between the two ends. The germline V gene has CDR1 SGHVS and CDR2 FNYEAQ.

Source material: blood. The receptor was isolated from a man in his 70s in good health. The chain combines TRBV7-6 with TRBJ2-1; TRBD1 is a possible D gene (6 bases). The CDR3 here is CASSPLGASPYNEQFF. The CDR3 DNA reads TGTGCCAGCAGCCCTCTGGGGGCGTCCCCCTACAATGAGCAGTTCTTC.